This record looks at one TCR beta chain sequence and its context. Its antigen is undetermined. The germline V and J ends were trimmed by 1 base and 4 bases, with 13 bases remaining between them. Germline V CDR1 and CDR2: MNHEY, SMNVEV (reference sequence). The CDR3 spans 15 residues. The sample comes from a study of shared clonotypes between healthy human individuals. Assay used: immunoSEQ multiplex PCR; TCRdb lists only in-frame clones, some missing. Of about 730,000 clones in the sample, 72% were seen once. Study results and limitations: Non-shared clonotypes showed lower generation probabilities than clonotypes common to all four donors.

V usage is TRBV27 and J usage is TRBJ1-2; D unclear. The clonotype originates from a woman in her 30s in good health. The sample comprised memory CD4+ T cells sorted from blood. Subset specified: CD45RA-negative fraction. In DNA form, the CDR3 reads TGTGCCAGCAGTTTATTCTCCCAGCCAAGCTATGGCTACACCTTC. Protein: CASSLFSQPSYGYTF.